Sequencing of this TCR beta chain was carried out in a study of tumor and adjacent non-tumor tissue in lung cancer. This clonotype appeared many times. The template was RNA from unsorted bulk tissue. More than 3 cm separated this lung sample from the edge of the tumor. Three rounds of nested PCR, following a modified ARM-PCR protocol, produced the TCRbeta library. TCRdb recomputed calls from the multiplex PCR reads with MiXCR, one row per CDR3 protein. The sample yields fewer than 45,000 distinct CDR3 sequences, roughly two thirds seen once. With 7 bases clipped from V and 4 bases from J, the junction kept 4 bases outside the gene matches. The CDR3 contains 13 residues. The germline V gene encodes CDR1 SQVTM and CDR2 ANQGSEA.

This TCR was recovered from a woman aged 40 to 50 with non-small cell lung cancer. The chain is built from TRBV29-1 and TRBJ1-4, with TRBD1 matching 9 bases. Material for sequencing was distant non-tumor lung tissue. CDR3 residues: CSGMGQGNEKLFF. In DNA form, the CDR3 reads TGCAGCGGGATGGGACAGGGTAATGAAAAACTGTTTTTT.